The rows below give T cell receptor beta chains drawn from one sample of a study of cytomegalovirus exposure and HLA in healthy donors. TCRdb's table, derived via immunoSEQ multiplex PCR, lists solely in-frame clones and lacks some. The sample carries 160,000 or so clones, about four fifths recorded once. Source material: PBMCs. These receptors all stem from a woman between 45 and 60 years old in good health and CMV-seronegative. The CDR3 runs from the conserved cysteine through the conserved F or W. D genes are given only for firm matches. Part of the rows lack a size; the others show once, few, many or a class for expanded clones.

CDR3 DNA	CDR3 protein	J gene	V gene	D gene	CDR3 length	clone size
TGTGCCAGCAGTGGCCACTCGATACAGGGACCCGGTCAGCCCCAGCATTTT	CASSGHSIQGPGQPQHF	TRBJ1-5	TRBV6-1	.	17	.
TGTGCCAGTAGCCCCGGGTCTCCCCCGTTTTACGAGCAGTACTTC	CASSPGSPPFYEQYF	TRBJ2-7	TRBV19	.	15	.
TGTGCCAGCAGCTTCAGACTAGCCCTTGTATACAATGAGCAGTTCTTC	CASSFRLALVYNEQFF	TRBJ2-1	TRBV11-2	TRBD2	16	few
TGTGCCAGCAGCCTGAGACTGGCTCCTGGAAACACCATATATTTT	CASSLRLAPGNTIYF	TRBJ1-3	TRBV5-6	.	15	.
TGCGCCAGCAGCTTGCAGGGCGCCTCCTACGAGCAGTACTTC	CASSLQGASYEQYF	TRBJ2-7	TRBV5-1	.	14	.
TGCGCCAGCAGCCCGCGGTCCTCGAGCTACGAGCAGTACTTC	CASSPRSSSYEQYF	TRBJ2-7	TRBV4-1	.	14	.
TGTGCCAGCAGCGACCTGAAGGACAGGGCAGATACGCAGTATTTT	CASSDLKDRADTQYF	TRBJ2-3	TRBV11-2	TRBD1	15	.
TGTGCCAGCAGCCAAGTGGGCTTATTCACCGGGGAGCTGTTTTTT	CASSQVGLFTGELFF	TRBJ2-2	TRBV25-1	.	15	.
TGTGCCAGCAGGGACAGGGGGGACACCGGGGAGCTGTTTTTT	CASRDRGDTGELFF	TRBJ2-2	TRBV6-1	TRBD1	14	few
TGTGCCAGCAGCTTATGGGGCGGCACAGATACGCAGTATTTT	CASSLWGGTDTQYF	TRBJ2-3	TRBV7-2	.	14	.
TGTGCCAGCAGTTACTCTGGCAGGGAAGGCGGCTACACCTTC	CASSYSGREGGYTF	TRBJ1-2	TRBV6-5	.	14	.
TGTGCCAGCAGTACGGACAGACTCAATCAGCCCCAGCATTTT	CASSTDRLNQPQHF	TRBJ1-5	TRBV6-1	.	14	.
TGTGCCAGCAGCTCCCTGGACAGCTCCTATAATTCACCCCTCCACTTT	CASSSLDSSYNSPLHF	TRBJ1-6	TRBV7-2	.	16	.
TGTGCCAGCACCTCTTCCTACGAGCAGTACTTC	CASTSSYEQYF	TRBJ2-7	TRBV11-2	.	11	.
TGTGCCAGCAGCTTAGCGCTGGGCGGGGCCGCCTACGAGCAGTACTTC	CASSLALGGAAYEQYF	TRBJ2-7	TRBV7-8	.	16	.
TGTGCCAGCAGCCTAGCGGGGGGTAGCACAGATACGCAGTATTTT	CASSLAGGSTDTQYF	TRBJ2-3	TRBV11-2	TRBD2	15	.
TGTGCCAGCAGTTCAGCGGGGGGCAGCACAGATACGCAGTATTTT	CASSSAGGSTDTQYF	TRBJ2-3	TRBV7-9	TRBD2	15	.